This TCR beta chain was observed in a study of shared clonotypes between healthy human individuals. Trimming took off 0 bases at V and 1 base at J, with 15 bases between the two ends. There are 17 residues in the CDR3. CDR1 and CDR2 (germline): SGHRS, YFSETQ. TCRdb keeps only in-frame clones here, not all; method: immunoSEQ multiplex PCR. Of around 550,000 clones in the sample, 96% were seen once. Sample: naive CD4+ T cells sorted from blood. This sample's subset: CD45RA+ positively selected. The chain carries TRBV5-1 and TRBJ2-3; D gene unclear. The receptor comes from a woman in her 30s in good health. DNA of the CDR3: TGCGCCAGCAGCTTGGCCCGAGGAGTCCAGGGCACAGATACGCAGTATTTT. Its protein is CASSLARGVQGTDTQYF.